This T cell receptor beta chain was retrieved from a study of cytomegalovirus exposure and HLA in healthy donors. Study results and limitations: TRBV6-2, TRBV6-3 and other indistinguishable V segments were excluded. Many donors shared some public TCRs, even though most TCR sequences were rare.

Donors in the study were healthy people who gave bone marrow. On this clone: Antigen specificity is unknown.

This PCR relied on a set of 60 Vbeta primers and 13 Jbeta primers. This table comes from immunoSEQ multiplex PCR, and its TCRdb copy is limited to in-frame clones, with some not included. There are about 100,000 clones in the sample; 65% to 80% occur only once, and roughly 7.7% lies in the top ten. CDR3 length equals 16 residues. Between the trimmed V and J ends, which lost 5 bases and 4 bases, there was a span of 19 bases. In germline, CDR1 is PRHDT, CDR2 FYEKMQ (reference sequence). The receptor was derived from a man aged 35 to 55 in good health and CMV-seropositive. Material for sequencing was PBMCs. The chain carries TRBV13 and TRBJ2-3; weak D call: TRBD2 (6 bases). The CDR3 here is CASSDPGGTPADTQYF. In DNA, the CDR3 is TGTGCCAGCAGCGACCCCGGGGGAACCCCTGCAGATACGCAGTATTTT.